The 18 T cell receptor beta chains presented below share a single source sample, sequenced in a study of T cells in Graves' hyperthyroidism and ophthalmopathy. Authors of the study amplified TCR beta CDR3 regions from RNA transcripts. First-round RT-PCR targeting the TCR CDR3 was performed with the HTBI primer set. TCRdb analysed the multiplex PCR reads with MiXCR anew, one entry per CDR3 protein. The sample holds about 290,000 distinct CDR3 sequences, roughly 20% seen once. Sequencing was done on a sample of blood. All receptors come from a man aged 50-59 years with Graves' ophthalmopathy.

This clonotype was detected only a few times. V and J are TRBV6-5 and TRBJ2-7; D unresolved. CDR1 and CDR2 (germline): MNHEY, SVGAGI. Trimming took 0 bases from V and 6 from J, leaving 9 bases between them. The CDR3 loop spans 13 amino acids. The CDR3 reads CASSYSKQVEQYF. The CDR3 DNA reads TGTGCCAGCAGTTACTCGAAGCAGGTCGAGCAGTACTTC.

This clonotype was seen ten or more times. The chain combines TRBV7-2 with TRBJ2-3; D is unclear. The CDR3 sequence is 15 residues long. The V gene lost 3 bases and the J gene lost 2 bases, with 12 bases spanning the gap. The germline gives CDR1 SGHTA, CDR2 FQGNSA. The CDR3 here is CASSFQWGNTDTQYF. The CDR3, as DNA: TGTGCCAGCAGCTTCCAGTGGGGAAACACAGATACGCAGTATTTT.

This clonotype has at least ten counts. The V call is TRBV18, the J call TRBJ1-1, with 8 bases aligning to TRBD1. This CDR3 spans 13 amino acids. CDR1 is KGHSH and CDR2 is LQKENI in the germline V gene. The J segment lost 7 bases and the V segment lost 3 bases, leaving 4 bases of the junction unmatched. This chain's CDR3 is CASSPDREGEAFF. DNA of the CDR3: TGTGCCAGCTCACCGGACAGGGAGGGTGAAGCTTTCTTT.

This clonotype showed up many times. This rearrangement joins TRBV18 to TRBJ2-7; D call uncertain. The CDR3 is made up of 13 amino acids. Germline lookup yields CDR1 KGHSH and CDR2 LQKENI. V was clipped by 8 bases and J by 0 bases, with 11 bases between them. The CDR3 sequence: CASAAADSYEQYF. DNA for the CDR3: TGTGCCAGCGCGGCGGCAGACTCCTACGAGCAGTACTTC.

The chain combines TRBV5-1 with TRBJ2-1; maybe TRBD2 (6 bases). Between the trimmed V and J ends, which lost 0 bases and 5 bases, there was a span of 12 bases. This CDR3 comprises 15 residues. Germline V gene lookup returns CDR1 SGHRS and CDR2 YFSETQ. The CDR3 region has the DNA TGCGCCAGCAGCTTGGATTGGGCGGGAAACAATGAGCAGTTCTTC. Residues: CASSLDWAGNNEQFF. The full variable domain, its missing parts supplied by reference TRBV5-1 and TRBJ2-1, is KAGVTQTPRYLIKTRGQQVTLSCSPISGHRSVSWYQQTPGQGLQFLFEYFSETQRNKGNFPGRFSGRQFSNSRSEMNVSTLELGDSALYLCASSLDWAGNNEQFFGPGTRLTVL.

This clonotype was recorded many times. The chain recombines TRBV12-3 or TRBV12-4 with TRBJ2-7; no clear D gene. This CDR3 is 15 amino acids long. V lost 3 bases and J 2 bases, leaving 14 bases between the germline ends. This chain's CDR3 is CASSFSAEPTYEQYF. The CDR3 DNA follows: TGTGCCAGCAGTTTCTCGGCGGAGCCAACCTACGAGCAGTACTTC.

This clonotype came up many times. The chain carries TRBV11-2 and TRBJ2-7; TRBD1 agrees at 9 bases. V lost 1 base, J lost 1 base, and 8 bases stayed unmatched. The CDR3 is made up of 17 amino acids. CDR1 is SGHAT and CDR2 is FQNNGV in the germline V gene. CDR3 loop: CASSLVAQGAMSYEQYF. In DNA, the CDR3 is TGTGCCAGCAGCTTAGTAGCACAGGGGGCGATGTCCTACGAGCAGTACTTC.

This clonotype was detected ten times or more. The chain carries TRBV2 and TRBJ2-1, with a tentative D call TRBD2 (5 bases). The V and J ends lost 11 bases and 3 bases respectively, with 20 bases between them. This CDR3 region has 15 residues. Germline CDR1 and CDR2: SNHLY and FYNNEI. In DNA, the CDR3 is TGTGCCCCCCGGGTGGGTGAGGGCTACTACAATGAGCAGTTCTTC. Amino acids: CAPRVGEGYYNEQFF.

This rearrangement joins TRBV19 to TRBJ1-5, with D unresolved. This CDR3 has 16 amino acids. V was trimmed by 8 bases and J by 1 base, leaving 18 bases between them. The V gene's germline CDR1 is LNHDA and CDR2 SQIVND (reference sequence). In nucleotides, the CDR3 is TGTGCCAGTGCGCCGTCCTCTCAACTAAGCAATCAGCCCCAGCATTTT. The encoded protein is CASAPSSQLSNQPQHF.

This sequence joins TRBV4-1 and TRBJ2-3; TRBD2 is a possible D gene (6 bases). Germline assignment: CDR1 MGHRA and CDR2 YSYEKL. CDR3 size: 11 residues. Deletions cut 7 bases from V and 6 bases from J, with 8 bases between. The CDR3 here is CASTRGDTQYF. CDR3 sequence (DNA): TGCGCCAGCACTCGGGGGGATACGCAGTATTTT.

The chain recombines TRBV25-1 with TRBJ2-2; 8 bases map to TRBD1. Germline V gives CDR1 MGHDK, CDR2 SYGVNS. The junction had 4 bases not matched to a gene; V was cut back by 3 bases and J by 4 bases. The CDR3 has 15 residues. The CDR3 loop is CASSDHGTGTGELFF. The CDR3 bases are TGTGCCAGCAGTGACCATGGGACAGGCACCGGGGAGCTGTTTTTT. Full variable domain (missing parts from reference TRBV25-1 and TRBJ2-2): EADIYQTPRYLVIGTGKKITLECSQTMGHDKMYWYQQDPGMELHLIHYSYGVNSTEKGDLSSESTVSRIRTEHFPLTLESARPSHTSQYLCASSDHGTGTGELFFGEGSRLTVL.

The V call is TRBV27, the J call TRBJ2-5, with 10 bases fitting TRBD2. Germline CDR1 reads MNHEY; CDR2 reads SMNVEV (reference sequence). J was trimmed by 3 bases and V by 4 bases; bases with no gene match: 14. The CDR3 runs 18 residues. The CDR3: CASSSQLVAGGTKETQYF. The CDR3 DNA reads TGTGCCAGCAGTTCCCAACTCGTAGCGGGAGGTACTAAAGAGACCCAGTACTTC.

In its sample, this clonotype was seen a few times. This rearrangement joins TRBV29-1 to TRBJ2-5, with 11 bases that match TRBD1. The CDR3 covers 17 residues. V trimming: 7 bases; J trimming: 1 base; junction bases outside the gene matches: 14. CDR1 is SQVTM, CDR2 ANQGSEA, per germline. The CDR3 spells CSAVNRDRGGVQETQYF. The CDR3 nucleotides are TGCAGCGCCGTGAACCGGGACAGGGGGGGAGTCCAAGAGACCCAGTACTTC.

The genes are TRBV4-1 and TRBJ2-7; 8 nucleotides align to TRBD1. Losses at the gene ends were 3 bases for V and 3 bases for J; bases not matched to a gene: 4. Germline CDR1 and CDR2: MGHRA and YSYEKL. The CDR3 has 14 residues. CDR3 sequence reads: CASSQGTGYYEQYF. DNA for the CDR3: TGCGCCAGCAGCCAGGGGACAGGTTACTACGAGCAGTACTTC.

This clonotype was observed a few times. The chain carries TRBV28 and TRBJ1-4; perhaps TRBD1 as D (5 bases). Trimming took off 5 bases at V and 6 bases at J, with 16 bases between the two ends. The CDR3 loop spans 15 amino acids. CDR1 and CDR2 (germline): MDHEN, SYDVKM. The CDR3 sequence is CASSPPGRGDEKLFF. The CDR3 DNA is TGTGCCAGCAGTCCCCCGGGACGGGGGGATGAAAAACTGTTTTTT.

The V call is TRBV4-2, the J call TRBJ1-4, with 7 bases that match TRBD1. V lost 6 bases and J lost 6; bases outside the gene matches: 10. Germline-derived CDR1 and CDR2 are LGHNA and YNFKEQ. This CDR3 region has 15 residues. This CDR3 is CASRLSGTEDEKLFF. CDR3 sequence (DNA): TGTGCCAGCAGGCTCTCCGGGACAGAAGATGAAAAACTGTTTTTT.

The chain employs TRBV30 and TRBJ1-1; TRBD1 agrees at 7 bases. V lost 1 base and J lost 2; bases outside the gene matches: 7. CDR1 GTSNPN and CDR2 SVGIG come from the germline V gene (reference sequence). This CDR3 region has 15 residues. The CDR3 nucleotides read TGTGCCTGGAGTGCCCTCGGACAGGTAAACACTGAAGCTTTCTTT. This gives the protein CAWSALGQVNTEAFF.

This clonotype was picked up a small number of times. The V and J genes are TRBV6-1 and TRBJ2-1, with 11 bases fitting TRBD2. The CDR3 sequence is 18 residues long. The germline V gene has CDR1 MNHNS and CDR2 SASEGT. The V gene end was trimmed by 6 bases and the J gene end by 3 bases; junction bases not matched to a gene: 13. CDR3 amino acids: CASSLRGGLAEHYNEQFF. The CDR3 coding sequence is TGTGCCAGCAGCCTCCGGGGGGGACTAGCGGAACACTACAATGAGCAGTTCTTC.